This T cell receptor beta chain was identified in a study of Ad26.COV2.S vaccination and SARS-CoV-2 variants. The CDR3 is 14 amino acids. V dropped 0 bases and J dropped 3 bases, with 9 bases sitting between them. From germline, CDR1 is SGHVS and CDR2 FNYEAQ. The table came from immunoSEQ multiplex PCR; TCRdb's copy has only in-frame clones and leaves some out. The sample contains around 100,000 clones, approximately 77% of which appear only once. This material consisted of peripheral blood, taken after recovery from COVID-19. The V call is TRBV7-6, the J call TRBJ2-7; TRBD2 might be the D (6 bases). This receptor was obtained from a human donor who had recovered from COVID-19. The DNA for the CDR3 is TGTGCCAGCAGCTTAGCGCCTAGCGACTACGAGCAGTACTTC. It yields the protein CASSLAPSDYEQYF.